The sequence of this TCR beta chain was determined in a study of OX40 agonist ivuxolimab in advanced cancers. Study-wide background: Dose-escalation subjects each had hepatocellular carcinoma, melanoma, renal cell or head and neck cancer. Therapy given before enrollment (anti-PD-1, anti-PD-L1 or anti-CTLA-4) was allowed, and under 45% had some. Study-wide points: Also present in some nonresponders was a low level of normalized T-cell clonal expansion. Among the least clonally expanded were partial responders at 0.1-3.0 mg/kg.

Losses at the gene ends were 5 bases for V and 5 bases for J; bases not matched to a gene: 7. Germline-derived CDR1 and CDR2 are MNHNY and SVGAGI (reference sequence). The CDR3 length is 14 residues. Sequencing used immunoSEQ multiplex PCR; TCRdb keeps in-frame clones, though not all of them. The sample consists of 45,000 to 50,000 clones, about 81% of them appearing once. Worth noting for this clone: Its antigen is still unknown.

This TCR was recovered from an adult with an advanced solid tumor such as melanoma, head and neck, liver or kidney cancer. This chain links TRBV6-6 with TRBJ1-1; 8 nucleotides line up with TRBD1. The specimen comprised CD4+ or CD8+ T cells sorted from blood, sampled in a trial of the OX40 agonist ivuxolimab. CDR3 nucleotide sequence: TGTGCCAGCAGTCTACCAGGGGGCGCAACTGAAGCTTTCTTT. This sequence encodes CASSLPGGATEAFF.